This T cell receptor (beta chain) originates from a study of technical replicates of blood from a handful of donors. Trimming took 1 base from V and 4 from J; bases not matched to a gene: 5. Germline V gene data show CDR1 as SGHTA and CDR2 as FQGNSA. The CDR3 sequence is 15 residues long. Libraries were prepared by immunoSEQ multiplex PCR; TCRdb keeps only in-frame clonotypes and omits some of them. The sample comprises around 67,000 clones, roughly 95% of which are singletons, and more than 0.2% rests with the top ten. The TCR comes from a human donor in good health. The sample comprised T cells isolated from PBMCs. V and J are TRBV7-2 and TRBJ1-1, with 8 bases that match TRBD1. This chain's CDR3 is CASSLVLTGGTEAFF. The CDR3 nucleotides read TGTGCCAGCAGCTTAGTCTTAACAGGGGGCACTGAAGCTTTCTTT.